Each of the 20 T cell receptor beta chains below was sequenced from the same sample in a study of regulatory T cells in long-lasting Graves disease. Time point defined: newly diagnosed GD, antithyroid drugs for less than 3 months. Isolated PBMC RNA provided the starting material for the TCR library. Arm-PCR of CDR3 regions with iRepertoire HTBI primers generated TCR beta libraries. TCRdb re-analysed the multiplex PCR reads in MiXCR, keeping a single row per CDR3 protein. This sample has hundreds of thousands of distinct CDR3 sequences; roughly 13% occur once, and the top ten carry roughly 10%. The same specimen was also included in a second study, on T cells in Graves' hyperthyroidism and ophthalmopathy.

Specimen: peripheral blood mononuclear cells (PBMCs), collected at new diagnosis, from a patient treated with antithyroid drugs. The receptors here all came from a man aged 25-45 years with Graves disease.

The chain employs TRBV18 and TRBJ2-7; 10 bases line up with TRBD2. V gave up 3 bases and J gave up 1 base; unmatched junction bases: 3. Germline CDR1 reads KGHSH; CDR2 reads LQKENI. The CDR3 extends over 15 amino acids. This CDR3 reads CASSPLAGESYEQYF. The CDR3 DNA is TGTGCCAGCTCACCGCTAGCGGGAGAGTCCTACGAGCAGTACTTC.

This clonotype has a count of ten or more. The chain has TRBV5-1 and TRBJ2-4; 9 bases match TRBD1. Germline V gives CDR1 SGHRS, CDR2 YFSETQ. Losses at the gene ends were 4 bases for V and 7 bases for J; bases not matched to a gene: 12. The CDR3 loop spans 16 amino acids. The CDR3 is CASSPAGTGRGNIQYF. The CDR3 DNA reads TGCGCCAGCAGCCCCGCCGGGACAGGGAGAGGTAACATTCAGTACTTC.

This clonotype appeared many times. The V call is TRBV6-1, the J call TRBJ2-2, with 8 bases fitting TRBD1. V gave up 2 bases and J gave up 6 bases; unmatched junction bases: 14. The CDR3 consists of 18 residues. Germline assignment: CDR1 MNHNS and CDR2 SASEGT. The CDR3 coding sequence is TGTGCCAGCAGTGAATATATACAGGGGGGAACCCACTCCGGGGAGCTGTTTTTT. It specifies CASSEYIQGGTHSGELFF.

This chain uses TRBV19 with TRBJ1-5; D call uncertain. V dropped 2 bases and J dropped 4 bases, with 15 bases sitting between them. CDR3 length: 16 amino acids. CDR1 is LNHDA and CDR2 is SQIVND in the germline V gene (reference sequence). CDR3 nucleotides: TGTGCCAGTAGTATAAATCAGTGGGGAGGGAATCAGCCCCAGCATTTT. This encodes CASSINQWGGNQPQHF.

The sample holds a few counts of this clonotype. The J gene is TRBJ2-4, the V gene TRBV25-1; 9 bases fit TRBD1. Germline V gene sequence: CDR1 MGHDK, CDR2 SYGVNS. The CDR3 length is 14 residues. The V gene end was trimmed by 10 bases and the J gene end by 9 bases; junction bases not matched to a gene: 13. CDR3 in DNA: TGTGCCACACGGACAGGGGACGTGGGTGGCATTCAGTACTTC. It encodes CATRTGDVGGIQYF.

V gene TRBV27 combines with J gene TRBJ2-7; 8 nucleotides agree with TRBD1. CDR3 length: 15 amino acids. Looked up from germline, CDR1 is MNHEY and CDR2 is SMNVEV (reference sequence). V gave up 6 bases and J gave up 5 bases; unmatched junction bases: 12. The chain's CDR3 is CASSPWGQGADEQYF. CDR3 nucleotide sequence: TGTGCCAGCAGCCCGTGGGGGCAGGGGGCGGACGAGCAGTACTTC.

This clonotype was found a few times. The chain joins TRBV6-1 to TRBJ2-1; D is undetermined. CDR1 MNHNS and CDR2 SASEGT come from the germline V gene. Deletions cut 7 bases from V and 8 bases from J, with 3 bases between. CDR3 length: 9 residues. CDR3 region: CASKHEQFF. The CDR3 bases are TGTGCCAGCAAGCATGAGCAGTTCTTC.

The rearrangement uses TRBV7-8 and TRBJ2-1; 7 positions agree with TRBD2. The J segment lost 7 bases and the V segment lost 0 bases, leaving 9 bases of the junction unmatched. The CDR3 runs 16 residues. Germline V gene lookup returns CDR1 SGHVS and CDR2 FQNEAQ. In DNA form, the CDR3 reads TGTGCCAGCAGCTTAGCAAGCGGGACCTTGGGTAATGAGCAGTTCTTC. The encoded protein is CASSLASGTLGNEQFF. Full variable domain (remainder filled in from reference TRBV7-8 and TRBJ2-1): GAGVSQSPRYKVAKRGQDVALRCDPISGHVSLFWYQQALGQGPEFLTYFQNEAQLDKSGLPSDRFFAERPEGSVSTLKIQRTQQEDSAVYLCASSLASGTLGNEQFFGPGTRLTVL.

The table lists this clonotype with many counts. The chain couples TRBV20-1 to TRBJ2-3, with D perhaps TRBD1 or TRBD2 (5 bases each). Trimming left V 8 bases short and J 0 bases short, with 12 bases between. Germline loops: CDR1 DFQATT, CDR2 SNEGSKA (reference sequence). This CDR3 comprises 13 residues. The CDR3 bases are TGCAGTTACGGGACCCCTAGCACAGATACGCAGTATTTT. It specifies CSYGTPSTDTQYF.

This clonotype was seen ten or more times. The chain employs TRBV20-1 and TRBJ2-1; 13 nucleotides match TRBD2. The J segment lost 5 bases and the V segment lost 3 bases, leaving 13 bases of the junction unmatched. The CDR3 totals 18 residues. CDR1 and CDR2 (germline): DFQATT, SNEGSKA (reference sequence). CDR3 sequence reads: CSARPGTSGATYHNEQFF. DNA for the CDR3: TGCAGTGCTAGGCCCGGGACTAGCGGGGCAACGTATCACAATGAGCAGTTCTTC.

This clonotype was recorded many times. The CDR3 sequence: CASSVVSSGSRTGELFF. CDR3 bases: TGTGCCAGCAGCGTAGTTAGTAGCGGGAGTCGCACCGGGGAGCTGTTTTTT. The J gene is TRBJ2-2, the V gene TRBV9; 9 nucleotides line up with TRBD2. The germline gives CDR1 SGDLS, CDR2 YYNGEE. V was pared by 0 bases and J by 4 bases, with 7 bases of the junction left unmatched. The CDR3 has 17 amino acids.

This clonotype was seen repeatedly, ten times or more. The CDR3 nucleotides are TGTGCCAGCAGTTCTCGCGGTGGGCGGGAGGGGGAGCAGTACTTC. The encoded protein is CASSSRGGREGEQYF. The chain uses TRBV6-2 or TRBV6-3 and TRBJ2-7, with 9 bases matching TRBD2. The CDR3 is made up of 15 amino acids. Germline trimming cut 4 bases from V and 7 bases from J; bases unmatched to any gene: 11. Germline V CDR1 and CDR2: MNHEY, SVGEGT.

The chain joins TRBV10-3 to TRBJ2-3; TRBD1 is a possible D gene (7 bases). V lost 4 bases, J lost 4 bases, and 27 bases lay in between. Germline CDR1 is ENHRY and CDR2 is SYGVKD. The CDR3 spans 19 residues. CDR3 sequence (DNA): TGTGCCATCAGTGGGGTTTATGGGGGCGGGACAAGGGGGCCAGATACGCAGTATTTT. Protein sequence: CAISGVYGGGTRGPDTQYF.

In this sample, this clonotype turned up many times. The CDR3 sequence is CASAFTYEQYF. The CDR3 DNA reads as TGTGCCAGCGCCTTCACCTACGAGCAGTACTTC. J is TRBJ2-7 and V is TRBV6-2 or TRBV6-3; D is unresolved. The CDR3 runs to 11 residues. CDR1 and CDR2 (germline): MNHEY, SVGEGT. V was trimmed by 8 bases and J by 2 bases, leaving 7 bases between them.

The chain recombines TRBV4-2 with TRBJ1-3; no definite D call. CDR1 is LGHNA, CDR2 YNFKEQ, per germline. The V gene lost 0 bases and the J gene lost 3 bases, with 12 bases spanning the gap. CDR3 length equals 16 residues. CDR3 DNA sequence: TGTGCCAGCAGCCAAGAGGCGAGGACTTTTGGAAACACCATATATTTT. Protein sequence: CASSQEARTFGNTIYF.

The DNA for the CDR3 is TGTGCCACCAGTGGGGCAGCCAGTAATGGCTACACCTTC. This sequence encodes CATSGAASNGYTF. The chain links TRBV24-1 to TRBJ1-2; D is undetermined. This CDR3 is 13 amino acids long. The V and J ends lost 5 bases and 6 bases respectively, with 12 bases between them. The germline V gene encodes CDR1 KGHDR and CDR2 SFDVKD.

This clonotype appeared once. CDR3: CASNLLGPNYEQYF. CDR3 DNA sequence: TGTGCCAGCAACCTCTTGGGACCAAACTACGAGCAGTACTTC. V gene TRBV27 combines with J gene TRBJ2-7; D may match TRBD1 or TRBD2 (5 bases each). Trimming left V 7 bases short and J 3 bases short, with 16 bases between. Germline CDR1 is MNHEY and CDR2 is SMNVEV (reference sequence). This CDR3 is 14 amino acids long.

Ten or more counts support this clonotype. The CDR3, as DNA: TGCGCCAGCAGCTTGGTTACTAGCGGGACCAATGAGCAGTTCTTC. This translates into CASSLVTSGTNEQFF. The chain recombines TRBV5-1 with TRBJ2-1; TRBD2 aligns across 10 bases. The CDR3 contains 15 residues. The junction had 3 bases not matched to a gene; V was cut back by 0 bases and J by 6 bases. Germline V gene lookup returns CDR1 SGHRS and CDR2 YFSETQ.

This clonotype has a count of ten or more. The J gene is TRBJ1-2, the V gene TRBV28; D remains ambiguous. The CDR3 consists of 13 residues. V lost 1 base, J lost 6 bases, and 9 bases lay in between. Germline CDR1 is MDHEN and CDR2 is SYDVKM. The DNA for the CDR3 is TGTGCCAGCAGTTTATTGACTGGGAATGGCTACACCTTC. It yields the protein CASSLLTGNGYTF.

The sample holds many counts of this clonotype. The rearrangement joins TRBV12-3 or TRBV12-4 to TRBJ2-7; 15 nucleotides match TRBD2. After removal of 6 bases from V and 0 bases from J, the junction contained 9 bases not matched to a gene. The CDR3 covers 18 residues. The CDR3 sequence: CASSLGLAGGLSSYEQYF. CDR3 DNA: TGTGCCAGCAGCCTGGGACTAGCGGGAGGTCTTAGCTCCTACGAGCAGTACTTC.